The 10 T cell receptor beta chains below come from one sample, sequenced in a study of OX40 agonist ivuxolimab in advanced cancers. Libraries were prepared by immunoSEQ multiplex PCR; TCRdb keeps only in-frame clonotypes and omits some of them. Of 53,000 or so clones in the sample, about 77% were seen once. The source material was CD4+ or CD8+ T cells sorted from blood, sampled in a trial of the OX40 agonist ivuxolimab. The receptors shown here come from an adult with an advanced solid tumor such as melanoma, head and neck, liver or kidney cancer.

The V gene is TRBV2, the J gene TRBJ1-5; 7 nucleotides agree with TRBD1. The V gene end was trimmed by 6 bases and the J gene end by 2 bases; junction bases not matched to a gene: 7. The CDR3 has 15 residues. Germline V gene lookup returns CDR1 SNHLY and CDR2 FYNNEI. The CDR3, as DNA: TGTGCCAGCAGGGAGACAGGGTTTGGCAATCAGCCCCAGCATTTT. The encoded protein is CASRETGFGNQPQHF.

This sequence joins TRBV11-3 and TRBJ1-1; D is possibly TRBD1 (6 bases). The CDR3 is 17 residues long. Trimming removed 7 bases from V and 0 bases from J, with 21 bases in between. The germline CDR1 and CDR2 sequences are SGHNT and YENEEA. The DNA for the CDR3 is TGTGCCAGCATCCAAGCCAGGATGGGGGCAATGAACACTGAAGCTTTCTTT. Its translation: CASIQARMGAMNTEAFF.

This clone turned up a few times. The rearrangement uses TRBV19 and TRBJ1-4; 8 bases are a match to TRBD1. CDR3 length: 14 amino acids. J was trimmed by 7 bases and V by 5 bases; bases with no gene match: 6. Germline CDR1 reads LNHDA; CDR2 reads SQIVND (reference sequence). In nucleotides, the CDR3 is TGTGCCAGTAGTCCCAGGGGGCTGGCTGAAAAACTGTTTTTT. Its translation is CASSPRGLAEKLFF.

This clone has only a few counts. The rearrangement joins TRBV29-1 to TRBJ2-7, with 9 bases matching TRBD2. The V segment lost 4 bases and the J segment 0 bases; nucleotides outside the gene matches: 7. The V gene's germline CDR1 is SQVTM and CDR2 ANQGSEA. The CDR3 contains 15 residues. CDR3 coding DNA: TGCAGCGTTGCTAGCGGGAAGTTGTCCTCCTACGAGCAGTACTTC. Its protein is CSVASGKLSSYEQYF.

The chain joins TRBV6-1 to TRBJ1-2; D possibly corresponds to TRBD1 (5 bases). Looked up from germline, CDR1 is MNHNS and CDR2 is SASEGT. This CDR3 is 11 amino acids long. The V end was cut by 0 bases, the J end by 14 bases, with 10 bases between. The CDR3 region is CASSEALGGTF. CDR3 in DNA: TGTGCCAGCAGTGAAGCGCTCGGGGGAACCTTC.

The gene calls are TRBV4-1 and TRBJ1-5; maybe TRBD1 (5 bases). The CDR3 extends over 16 amino acids. Germline V gene sequence: CDR1 MGHRA, CDR2 YSYEKL. V lost 0 bases and J lost 5, with 14 bases in between. This CDR3 is CASSQDIRDYHQPQHF. In DNA, the CDR3 is TGCGCCAGCAGCCAAGATATCAGGGACTACCATCAGCCCCAGCATTTT.

In DNA form, the CDR3 reads TGTGCCAGTAGTGCCAATGCCCCGGGACGACCGGGCGAGCAGTACTTC. It is translated as CASSANAPGRPGEQYF. This chain joins TRBV19 and TRBJ2-7, with D perhaps assigned TRBD1 or TRBD2 (5 bases each). Germline V gives CDR1 LNHDA, CDR2 SQIVND (reference sequence). Trimming pared 5 bases from V and 6 bases from J, leaving 23 bases between. This CDR3 spans 16 amino acids.

The chain couples TRBV4-1 to TRBJ2-5, with D maybe TRBD1 (6 bases). With 4 bases removed from V and 5 bases from J, the gap between germline ends came to 17 bases. CDR1 is MGHRA, CDR2 YSYEKL, per germline. CDR3 length: 15 residues. The CDR3 is CASSPEDSPRETQYF. The DNA of the CDR3 is TGCGCCAGCAGCCCCGAGGACAGCCCCCGGGAGACCCAGTACTTC.

J is TRBJ1-1 and V is TRBV28; unclear D gene. V gave up 9 bases and J gave up 11 bases, with 16 bases separating them. The CDR3 has 11 amino acids. Germline assignment: CDR1 MDHEN and CDR2 SYDVKM. The CDR3 nucleotides are TGTGCCAGTTATTTGCGGGGTTCCGCTTTCTTT. Protein product: CASYLRGSAFF.

V gene TRBV28 combines with J gene TRBJ2-3, with 8 bases that match TRBD1. The V and J ends lost 5 bases and 0 bases, in that order; junction bases with no gene match: 1. This CDR3 has 14 amino acids. CDR1 and CDR2 (germline): MDHEN, SYDVKM. The CDR3 sequence is CASSRQGSTDTQYF. CDR3 nucleotides: TGTGCCAGCAGTAGACAGGGGAGCACAGATACGCAGTATTTT.